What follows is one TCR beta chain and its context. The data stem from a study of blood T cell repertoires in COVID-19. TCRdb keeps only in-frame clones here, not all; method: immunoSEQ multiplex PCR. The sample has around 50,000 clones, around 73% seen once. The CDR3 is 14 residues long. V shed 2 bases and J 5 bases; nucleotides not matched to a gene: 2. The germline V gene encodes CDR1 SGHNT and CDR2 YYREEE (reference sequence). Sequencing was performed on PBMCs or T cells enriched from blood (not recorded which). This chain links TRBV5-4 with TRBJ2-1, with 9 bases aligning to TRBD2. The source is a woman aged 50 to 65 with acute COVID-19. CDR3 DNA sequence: TGTGCCAGCAGCTTCTCTAGCGGGGACAATGAGCAGTTCTTC. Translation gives CASSFSSGDNEQFF.